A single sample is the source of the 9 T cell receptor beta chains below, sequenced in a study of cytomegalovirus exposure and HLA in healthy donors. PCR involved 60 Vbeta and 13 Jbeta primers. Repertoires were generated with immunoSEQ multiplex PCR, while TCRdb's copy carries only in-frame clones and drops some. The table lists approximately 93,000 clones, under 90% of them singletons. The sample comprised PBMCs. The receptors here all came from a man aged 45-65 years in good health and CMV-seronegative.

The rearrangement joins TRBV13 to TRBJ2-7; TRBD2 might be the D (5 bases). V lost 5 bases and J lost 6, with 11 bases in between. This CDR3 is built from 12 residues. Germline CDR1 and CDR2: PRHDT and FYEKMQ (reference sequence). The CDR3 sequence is CASSPRSGEQYF. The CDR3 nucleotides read TGTGCCAGCAGCCCCCGAAGCGGCGAGCAGTACTTC.

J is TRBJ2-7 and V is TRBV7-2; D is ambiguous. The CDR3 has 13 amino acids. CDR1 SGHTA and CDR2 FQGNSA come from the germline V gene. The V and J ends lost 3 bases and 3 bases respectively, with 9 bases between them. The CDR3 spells CASSFARNYEQYF. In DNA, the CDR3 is TGTGCCAGCAGCTTTGCCAGGAACTACGAGCAGTACTTC.

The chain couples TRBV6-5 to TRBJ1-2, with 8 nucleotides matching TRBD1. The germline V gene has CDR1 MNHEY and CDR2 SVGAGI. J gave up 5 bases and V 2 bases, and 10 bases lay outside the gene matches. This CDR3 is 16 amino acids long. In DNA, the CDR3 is TGTGCCAGCAGTTACGCCCTCCCAACAGGGGGTTATGGCTACACCTTC. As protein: CASSYALPTGGYGYTF.

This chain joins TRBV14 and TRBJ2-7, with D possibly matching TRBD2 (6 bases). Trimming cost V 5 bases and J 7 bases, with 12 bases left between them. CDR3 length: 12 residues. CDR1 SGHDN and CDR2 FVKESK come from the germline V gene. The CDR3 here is CASSSWAGEQYF. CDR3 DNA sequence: TGTGCCAGCAGCAGCTGGGCGGGGGAGCAGTACTTC.

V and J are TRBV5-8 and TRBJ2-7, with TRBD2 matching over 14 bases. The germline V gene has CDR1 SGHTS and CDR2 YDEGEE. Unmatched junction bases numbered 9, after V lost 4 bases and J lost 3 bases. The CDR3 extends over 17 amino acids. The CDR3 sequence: CASSGGLAGGTFYEQYF. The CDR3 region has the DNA TGTGCCAGCAGCGGCGGACTAGCGGGAGGCACGTTCTACGAGCAGTACTTC.

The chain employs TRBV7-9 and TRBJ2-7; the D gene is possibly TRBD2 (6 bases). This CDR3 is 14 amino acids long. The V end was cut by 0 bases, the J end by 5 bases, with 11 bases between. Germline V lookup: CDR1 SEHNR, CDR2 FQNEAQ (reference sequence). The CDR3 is CASSLAGGANEQYF. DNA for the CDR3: TGTGCCAGCAGCTTAGCGGGAGGTGCTAACGAGCAGTACTTC.

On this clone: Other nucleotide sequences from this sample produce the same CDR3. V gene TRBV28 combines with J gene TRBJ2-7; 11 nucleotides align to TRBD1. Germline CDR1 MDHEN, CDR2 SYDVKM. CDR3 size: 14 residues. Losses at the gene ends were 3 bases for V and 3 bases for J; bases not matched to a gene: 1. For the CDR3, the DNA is TGTGCCAGCAGTTTGGGGACAGGGGGCTACGAGCAGTACTTC. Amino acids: CASSLGTGGYEQYF.

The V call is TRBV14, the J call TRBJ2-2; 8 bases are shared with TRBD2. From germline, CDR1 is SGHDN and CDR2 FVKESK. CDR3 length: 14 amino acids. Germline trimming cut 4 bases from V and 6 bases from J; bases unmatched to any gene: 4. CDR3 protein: CASSLLGGAGELFF. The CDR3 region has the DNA TGTGCCAGCAGCCTTCTCGGGGGGGCCGGGGAGCTGTTTTTT.

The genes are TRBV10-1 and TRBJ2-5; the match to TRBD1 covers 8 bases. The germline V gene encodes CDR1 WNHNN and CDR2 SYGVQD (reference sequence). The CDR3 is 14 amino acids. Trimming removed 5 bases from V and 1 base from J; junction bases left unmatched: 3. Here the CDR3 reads CASSTGGSQETQYF. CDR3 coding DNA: TGCGCCAGCAGTACAGGGGGGTCCCAAGAGACCCAGTACTTC.